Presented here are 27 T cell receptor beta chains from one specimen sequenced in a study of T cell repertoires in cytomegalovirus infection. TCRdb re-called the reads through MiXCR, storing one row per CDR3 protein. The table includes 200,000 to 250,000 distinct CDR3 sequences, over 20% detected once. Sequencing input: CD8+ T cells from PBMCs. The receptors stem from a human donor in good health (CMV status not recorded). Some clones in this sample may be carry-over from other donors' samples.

CDR3 nucleotides: TGCAGTGCTAGAGAGAGCTCAGAATACTATGGCTACACCTTC. Protein sequence: CSARESSEYYGYTF. This chain connects TRBV20-1 to TRBJ1-2; D unclear. Germline V gene sequence: CDR1 DFQATT, CDR2 SNEGSKA (reference sequence). V was trimmed by 0 bases and J by 3 bases, leaving 11 bases between them. This CDR3 region has 14 residues.

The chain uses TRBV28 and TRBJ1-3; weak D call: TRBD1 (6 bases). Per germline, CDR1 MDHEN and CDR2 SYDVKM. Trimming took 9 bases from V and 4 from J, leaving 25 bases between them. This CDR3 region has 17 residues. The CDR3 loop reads CASSLRGQGIAGNTIYF. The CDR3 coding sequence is TGTGCCAGTTCCCTGCGGGGGCAGGGAATTGCCGGAAACACCATATATTTT.

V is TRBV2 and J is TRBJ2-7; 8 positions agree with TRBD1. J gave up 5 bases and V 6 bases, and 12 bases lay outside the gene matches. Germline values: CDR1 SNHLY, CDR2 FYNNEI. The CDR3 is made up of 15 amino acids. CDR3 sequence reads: CASSGAGQGIHEQYF. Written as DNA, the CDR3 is TGTGCCAGCAGCGGCGCCGGACAGGGAATCCACGAGCAGTACTTC.

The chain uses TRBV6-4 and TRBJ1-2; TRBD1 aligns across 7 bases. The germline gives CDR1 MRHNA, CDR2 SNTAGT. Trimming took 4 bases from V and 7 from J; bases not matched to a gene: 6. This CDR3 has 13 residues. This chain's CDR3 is CASSAQGGSGYTF. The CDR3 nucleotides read TGTGCCAGCAGTGCTCAAGGGGGCTCTGGCTACACCTTC.

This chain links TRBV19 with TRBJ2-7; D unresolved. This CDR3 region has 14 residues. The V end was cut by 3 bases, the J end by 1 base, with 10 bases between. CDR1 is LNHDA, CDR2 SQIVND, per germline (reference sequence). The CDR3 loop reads CASSMAADSYEQYF. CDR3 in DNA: TGTGCCAGTAGTATGGCGGCGGATTCCTACGAGCAGTACTTC.

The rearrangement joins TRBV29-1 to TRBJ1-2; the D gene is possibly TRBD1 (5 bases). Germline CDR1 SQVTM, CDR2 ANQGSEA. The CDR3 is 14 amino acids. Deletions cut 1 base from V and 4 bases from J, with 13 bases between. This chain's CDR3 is CSVEVSGTGYGYTF. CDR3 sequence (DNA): TGCAGCGTTGAAGTTTCAGGGACGGGCTATGGCTACACCTTC.

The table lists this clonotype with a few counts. This chain's CDR3 is CASSPGGGTGAKNIQYF. In DNA form, the CDR3 reads TGTGCCAGCAGCCCTGGAGGGGGGACAGGGGCCAAAAACATTCAGTACTTC. This chain uses TRBV9 with TRBJ2-4; 9 positions match TRBD1. Trimming took 4 bases from V and 1 from J; bases not matched to a gene: 9. Germline assignment: CDR1 SGDLS and CDR2 YYNGEE. CDR3 length equals 17 residues. The full variable domain, in which reference TRBV9 and TRBJ2-4 provide the parts outside the CDR3, is DSGVTQTPKHLITATGQRVTLRCSPRSGDLSVYWYQQSLDQGLQFLIQYYNGEERAKGNILERFSAQQFPDLHSELNLSSLELGDSALYFCASSPGGGTGAKNIQYFGAGTRLSVL.

The CDR3 coding sequence is TGTGCCAGCAGCTCATCCCACGGGGGGCATGGCACAGATACGCAGTATTTT. Its protein product is CASSSSHGGHGTDTQYF. The chain carries TRBV7-3 and TRBJ2-3, with D perhaps matching TRBD2 (7 bases). The ends were cut back, 4 bases at V and 1 base at J, with 18 bases in the middle. Germline V gene sequence: CDR1 SGHTA, CDR2 FQGTGA. This CDR3 comprises 17 residues.

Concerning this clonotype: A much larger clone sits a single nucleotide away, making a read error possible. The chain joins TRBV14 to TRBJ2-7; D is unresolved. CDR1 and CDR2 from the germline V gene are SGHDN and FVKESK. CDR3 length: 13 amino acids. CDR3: CASSQYQPYEQNF. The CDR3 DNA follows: TGTGCCAGCAGCCAGTACCAGCCCTACGAGCAGAACTTC.

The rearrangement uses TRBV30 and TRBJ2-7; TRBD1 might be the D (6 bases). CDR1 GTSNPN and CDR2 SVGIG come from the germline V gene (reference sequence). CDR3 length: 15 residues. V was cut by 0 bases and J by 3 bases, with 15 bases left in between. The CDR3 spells CAWSVPGTPFYEQYF. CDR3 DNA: TGTGCCTGGAGTGTCCCCGGGACACCTTTCTACGAGCAGTACTTC.

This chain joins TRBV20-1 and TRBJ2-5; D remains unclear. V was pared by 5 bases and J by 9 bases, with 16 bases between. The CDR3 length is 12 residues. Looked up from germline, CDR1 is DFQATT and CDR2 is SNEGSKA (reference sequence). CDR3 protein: CSAFEPGSAQYF. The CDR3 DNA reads TGCAGTGCTTTCGAGCCCGGGTCGGCCCAGTACTTC.

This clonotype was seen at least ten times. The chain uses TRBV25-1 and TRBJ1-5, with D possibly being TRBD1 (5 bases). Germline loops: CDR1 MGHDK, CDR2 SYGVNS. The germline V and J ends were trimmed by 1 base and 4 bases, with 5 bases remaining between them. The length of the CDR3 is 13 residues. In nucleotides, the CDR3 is TGTGCCAGCAGTGAATCAGGGAATCAGCCCCAGCATTTT. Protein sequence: CASSESGNQPQHF.

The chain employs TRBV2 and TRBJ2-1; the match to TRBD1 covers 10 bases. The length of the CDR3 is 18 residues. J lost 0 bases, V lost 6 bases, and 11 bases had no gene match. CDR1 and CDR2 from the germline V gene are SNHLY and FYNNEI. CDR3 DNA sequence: TGTGCCAGCAGCCTGACCGGGACAGGGGATAGCTCCTACAATGAGCAGTTCTTC. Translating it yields CASSLTGTGDSSYNEQFF.

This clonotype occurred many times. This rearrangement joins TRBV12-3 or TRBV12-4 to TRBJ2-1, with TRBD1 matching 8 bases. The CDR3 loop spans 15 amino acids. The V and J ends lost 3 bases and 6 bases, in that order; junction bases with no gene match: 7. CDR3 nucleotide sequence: TGTGCCAGCAGTTTCTTTCAGGGGGCAGGCAATGAGCAGTTCTTC. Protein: CASSFFQGAGNEQFF.

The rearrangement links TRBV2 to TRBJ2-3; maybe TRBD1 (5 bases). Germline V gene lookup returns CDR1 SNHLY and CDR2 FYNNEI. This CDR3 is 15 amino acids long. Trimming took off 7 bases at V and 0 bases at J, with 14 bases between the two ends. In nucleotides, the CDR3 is TGTGCCAGCATTCTTAGGGGCCTCAGCACAGATACGCAGTATTTT. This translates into CASILRGLSTDTQYF. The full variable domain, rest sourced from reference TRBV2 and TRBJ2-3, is EPEVTQTPSHQVTQMGQEVILRCVPISNHLYFYWYRQILGQKVEFLVSFYNNEISEKSEIFDDQFSVERPDGSNFTLKIRSTKLEDSAMYFCASILRGLSTDTQYFGPGTRLTVL.

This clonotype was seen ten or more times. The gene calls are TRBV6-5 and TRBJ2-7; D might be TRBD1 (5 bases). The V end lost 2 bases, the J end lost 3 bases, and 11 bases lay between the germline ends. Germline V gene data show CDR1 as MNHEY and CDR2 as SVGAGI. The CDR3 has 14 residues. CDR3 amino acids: CASSYGGAYYEQYF. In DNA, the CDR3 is TGTGCCAGCAGTTACGGTGGGGCTTACTACGAGCAGTACTTC.

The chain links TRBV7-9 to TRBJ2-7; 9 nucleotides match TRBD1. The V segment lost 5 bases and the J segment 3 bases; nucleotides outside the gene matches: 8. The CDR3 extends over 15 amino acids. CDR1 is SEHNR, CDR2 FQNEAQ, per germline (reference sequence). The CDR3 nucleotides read TGTGCCAGCAGCGGAGGGACAGGGCGATACTACGAGCAGTACTTC. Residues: CASSGGTGRYYEQYF.

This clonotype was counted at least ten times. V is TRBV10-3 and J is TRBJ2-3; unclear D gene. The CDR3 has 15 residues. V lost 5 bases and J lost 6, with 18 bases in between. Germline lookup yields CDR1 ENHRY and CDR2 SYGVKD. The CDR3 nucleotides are TGTGCCATCAGTCCCGAGTGGGAAGCCGGGGATACGCAGTATTTT. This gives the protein CAISPEWEAGDTQYF.

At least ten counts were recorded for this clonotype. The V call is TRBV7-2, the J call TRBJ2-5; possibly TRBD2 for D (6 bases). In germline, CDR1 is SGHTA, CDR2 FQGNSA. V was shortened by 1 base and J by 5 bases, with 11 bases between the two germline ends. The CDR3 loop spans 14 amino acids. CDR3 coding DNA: TGTGCCAGCAGCTTAGTAACTAGCTTGGAGACCCAGTACTTC. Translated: CASSLVTSLETQYF.

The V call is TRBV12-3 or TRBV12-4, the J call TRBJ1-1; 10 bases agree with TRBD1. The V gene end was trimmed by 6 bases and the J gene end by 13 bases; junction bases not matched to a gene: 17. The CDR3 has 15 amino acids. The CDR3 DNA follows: TGTGCCAGCAGCCCAGGTCCGGGACAGGGGTTGTATGGTTTCTTT. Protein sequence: CASSPGPGQGLYGFF.

Here the CDR3 DNA reads TGTGCCAGCACCACAGCTTACAATGAGCAGTTCTTC. Its translation: CASTTAYNEQFF. The rearrangement joins TRBV2 to TRBJ2-1; the D is unclear. V was cut by 7 bases and J by 4 bases, with 8 bases left in between. Germline V gene data show CDR1 as SNHLY and CDR2 as FYNNEI. The CDR3 is 12 amino acids.

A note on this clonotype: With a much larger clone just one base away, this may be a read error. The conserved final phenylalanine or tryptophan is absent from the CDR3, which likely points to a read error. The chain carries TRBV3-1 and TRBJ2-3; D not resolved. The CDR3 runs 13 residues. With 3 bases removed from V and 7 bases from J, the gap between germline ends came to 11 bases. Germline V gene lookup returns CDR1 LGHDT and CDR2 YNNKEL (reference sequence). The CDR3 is CASSHGSDYTQYS. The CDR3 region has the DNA TGTGCCAGCAGCCATGGCTCTGATTATACGCAGTATTCT.

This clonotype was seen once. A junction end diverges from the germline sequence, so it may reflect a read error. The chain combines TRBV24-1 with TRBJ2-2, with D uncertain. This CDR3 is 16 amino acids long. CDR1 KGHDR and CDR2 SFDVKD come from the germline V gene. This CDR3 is CATSDWSTANTGELFF. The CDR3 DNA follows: TGTGCCACCAGCGATTGGAGCACAGCGAACACCGGGGAGCTGTTTTTT.

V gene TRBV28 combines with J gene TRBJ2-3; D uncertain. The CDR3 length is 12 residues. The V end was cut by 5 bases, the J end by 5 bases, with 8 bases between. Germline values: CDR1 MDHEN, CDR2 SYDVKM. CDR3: CASSRLKDTQYF. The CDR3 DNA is TGTGCCAGCAGTAGGCTCAAAGATACGCAGTATTTT. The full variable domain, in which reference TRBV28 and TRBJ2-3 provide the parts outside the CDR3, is DVKVTQSSRYLVKRTGEKVFLECVQDMDHENMFWYRQDPGLGLRLIYFSYDVKMKEKGDIPEGYSVSREKKERFSLILESASTNQTSMYLCASSRLKDTQYFGPGTRLTVL.

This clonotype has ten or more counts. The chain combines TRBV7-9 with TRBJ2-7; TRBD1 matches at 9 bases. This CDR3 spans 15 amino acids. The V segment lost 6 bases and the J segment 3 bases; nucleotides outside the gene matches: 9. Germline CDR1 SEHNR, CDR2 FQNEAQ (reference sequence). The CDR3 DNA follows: TGTGCCAGCAGTCATCCAGGACAGGGGAACTACGAGCAGTACTTC. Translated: CASSHPGQGNYEQYF.

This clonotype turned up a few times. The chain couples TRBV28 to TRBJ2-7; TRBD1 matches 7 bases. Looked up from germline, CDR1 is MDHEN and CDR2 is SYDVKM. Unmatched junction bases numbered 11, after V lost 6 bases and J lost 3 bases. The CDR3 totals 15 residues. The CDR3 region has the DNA TGTGCCAGCAGCGATCCCGGGACAGTGATCTACGAGCAGTACTTC. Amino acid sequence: CASSDPGTVIYEQYF.

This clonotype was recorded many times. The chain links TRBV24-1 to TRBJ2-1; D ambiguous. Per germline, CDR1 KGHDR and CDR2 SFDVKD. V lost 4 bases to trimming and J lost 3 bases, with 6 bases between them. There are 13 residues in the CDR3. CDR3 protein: CATSDSGYNEQFF. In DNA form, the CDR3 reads TGTGCCACCAGTGACTCCGGCTACAATGAGCAGTTCTTC.